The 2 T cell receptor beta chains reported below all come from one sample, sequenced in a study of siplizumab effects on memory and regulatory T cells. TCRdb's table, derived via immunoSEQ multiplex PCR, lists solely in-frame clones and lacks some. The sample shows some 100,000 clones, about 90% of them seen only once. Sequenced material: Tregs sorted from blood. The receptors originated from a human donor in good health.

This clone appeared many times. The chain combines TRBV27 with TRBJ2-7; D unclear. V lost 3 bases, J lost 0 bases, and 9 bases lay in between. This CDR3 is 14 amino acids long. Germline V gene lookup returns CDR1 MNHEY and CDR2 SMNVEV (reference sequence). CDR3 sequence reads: CASSFQAYSYEQYF. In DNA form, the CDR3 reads TGTGCCAGCAGTTTTCAGGCTTACTCCTACGAGCAGTACTTC.

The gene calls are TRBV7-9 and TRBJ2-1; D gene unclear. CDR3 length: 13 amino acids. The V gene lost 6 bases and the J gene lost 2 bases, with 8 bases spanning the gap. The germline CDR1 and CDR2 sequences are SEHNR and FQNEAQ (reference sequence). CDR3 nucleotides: TGTGCCAGCAGATTACTCACCTACAATGAGCAGTTCTTC. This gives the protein CASRLLTYNEQFF.